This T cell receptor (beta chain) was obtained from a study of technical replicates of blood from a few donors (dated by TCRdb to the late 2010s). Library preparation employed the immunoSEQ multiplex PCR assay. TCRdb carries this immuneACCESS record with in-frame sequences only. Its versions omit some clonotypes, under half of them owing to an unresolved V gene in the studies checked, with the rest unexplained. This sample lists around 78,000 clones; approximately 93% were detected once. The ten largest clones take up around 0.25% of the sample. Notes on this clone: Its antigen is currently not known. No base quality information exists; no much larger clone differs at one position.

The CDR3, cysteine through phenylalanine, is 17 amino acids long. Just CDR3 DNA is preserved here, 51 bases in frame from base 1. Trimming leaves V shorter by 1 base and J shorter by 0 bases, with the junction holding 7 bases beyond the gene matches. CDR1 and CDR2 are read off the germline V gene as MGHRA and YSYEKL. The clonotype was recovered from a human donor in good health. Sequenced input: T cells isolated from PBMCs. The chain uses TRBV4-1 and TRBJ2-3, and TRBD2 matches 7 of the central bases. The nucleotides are TGCGCCAGCAGCCAAGTCCCTAGCGGTGCTAGCACAGATACGCAGTATTTT. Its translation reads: CASSQVPSGASTDTQYF.